This T cell receptor (beta chain) was documented in a study of blood T cell repertoires in COVID-19. Under the authors' procedure: Researchers report that nucleated cell counts were estimated from reference gene primer amplification. TCRdb's table, derived via immunoSEQ multiplex PCR, lists solely in-frame clones and lacks some. V, J and clone size derive from that table, while D and trimming were established from the DNA sequence. The data hold about 480,000 clones, with approximately 90% observed a single time. Trimming removed 1 base from V and 1 base from J; junction bases left unmatched: 10. Germline CDR1 and CDR2: SGHVS and FQNEAQ. The CDR3 runs 18 residues. The recovered donors of Cohort 3 showed two negative PCRs, clearance, or symptom resolution.

Sequencing was carried out using PBMCs or T cells enriched from blood (not recorded which). The gene calls are TRBV7-8 and TRBJ1-1; 9 nucleotides line up with TRBD1. This clonotype was obtained from a woman aged 60-70 years who had recovered from COVID-19. The CDR3 here is CASSLGWLGQGRNTEAFF. In nucleotides, the CDR3 is TGTGCCAGCAGCTTAGGGTGGTTGGGACAGGGAAGGAACACTGAAGCTTTCTTT.